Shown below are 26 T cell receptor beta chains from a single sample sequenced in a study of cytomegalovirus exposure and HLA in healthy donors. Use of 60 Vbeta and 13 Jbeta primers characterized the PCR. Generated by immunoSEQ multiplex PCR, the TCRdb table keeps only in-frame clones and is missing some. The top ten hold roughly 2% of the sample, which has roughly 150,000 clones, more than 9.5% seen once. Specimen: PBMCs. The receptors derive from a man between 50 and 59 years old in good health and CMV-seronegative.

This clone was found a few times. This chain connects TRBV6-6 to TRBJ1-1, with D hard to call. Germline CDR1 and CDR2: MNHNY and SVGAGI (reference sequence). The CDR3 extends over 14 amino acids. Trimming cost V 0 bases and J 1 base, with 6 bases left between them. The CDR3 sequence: CASSYSGGNTEAFF. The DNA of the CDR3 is TGTGCCAGCAGTTACTCAGGAGGGAACACTGAAGCTTTCTTT.

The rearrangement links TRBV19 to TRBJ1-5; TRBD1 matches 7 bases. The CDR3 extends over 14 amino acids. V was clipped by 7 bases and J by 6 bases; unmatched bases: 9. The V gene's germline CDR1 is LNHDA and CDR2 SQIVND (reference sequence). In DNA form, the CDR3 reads TGTGCCAGTATTTCGACAGGGACGGTTCAGCCCCAGCATTTT. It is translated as CASISTGTVQPQHF.

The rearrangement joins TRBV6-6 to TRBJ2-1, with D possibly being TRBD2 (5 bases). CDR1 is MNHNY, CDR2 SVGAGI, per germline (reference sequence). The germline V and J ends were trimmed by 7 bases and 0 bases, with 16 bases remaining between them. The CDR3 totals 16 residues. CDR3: CASTKSAGSSYNEQFF. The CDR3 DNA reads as TGTGCCAGCACCAAAAGCGCGGGTAGCTCCTACAATGAGCAGTTCTTC.

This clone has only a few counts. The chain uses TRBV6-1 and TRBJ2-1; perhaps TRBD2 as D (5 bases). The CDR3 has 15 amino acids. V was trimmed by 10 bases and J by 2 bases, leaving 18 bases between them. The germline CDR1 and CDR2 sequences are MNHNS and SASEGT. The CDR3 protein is CAITKADSAYNEQFF. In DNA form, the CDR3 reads TGTGCCATCACAAAAGCGGATTCTGCCTACAATGAGCAGTTCTTC.

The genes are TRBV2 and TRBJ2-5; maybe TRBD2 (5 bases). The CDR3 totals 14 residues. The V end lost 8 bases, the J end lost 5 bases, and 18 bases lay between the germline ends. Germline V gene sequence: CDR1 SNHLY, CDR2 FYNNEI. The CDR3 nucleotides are TGTGCCAGCGCCTTGAGTTGGACTTCGGAGACCCAGTACTTC. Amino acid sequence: CASALSWTSETQYF.

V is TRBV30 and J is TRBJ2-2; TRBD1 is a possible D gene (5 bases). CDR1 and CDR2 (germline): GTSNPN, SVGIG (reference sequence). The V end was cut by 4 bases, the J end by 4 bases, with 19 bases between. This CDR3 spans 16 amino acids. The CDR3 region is CAWNKGPTAPTGELFF. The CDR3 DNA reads TGTGCCTGGAATAAGGGGCCTACTGCACCCACCGGGGAGCTGTTTTTT.

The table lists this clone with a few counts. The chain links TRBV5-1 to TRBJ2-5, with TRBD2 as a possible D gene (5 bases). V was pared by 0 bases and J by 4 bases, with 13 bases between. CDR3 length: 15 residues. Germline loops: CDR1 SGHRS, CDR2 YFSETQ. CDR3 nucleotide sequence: TGCGCCAGCAGCTTGGCCGTTCTCGCGGGAGAGACCCAGTACTTC. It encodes CASSLAVLAGETQYF.

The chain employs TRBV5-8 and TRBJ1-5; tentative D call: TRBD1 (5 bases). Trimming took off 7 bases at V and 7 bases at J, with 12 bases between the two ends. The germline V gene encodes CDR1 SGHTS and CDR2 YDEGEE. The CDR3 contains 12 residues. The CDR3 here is CASEQGSQPQHF. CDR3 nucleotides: TGTGCCAGCGAGCAGGGAAGCCAGCCCCAGCATTTT.

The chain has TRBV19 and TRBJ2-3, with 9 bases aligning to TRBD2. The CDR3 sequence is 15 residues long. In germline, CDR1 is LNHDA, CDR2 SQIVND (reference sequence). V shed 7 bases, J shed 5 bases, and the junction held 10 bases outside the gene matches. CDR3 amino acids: CASMGGRAAGDTQYF. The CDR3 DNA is TGTGCCAGTATGGGCGGGAGGGCCGCTGGAGATACGCAGTATTTT.

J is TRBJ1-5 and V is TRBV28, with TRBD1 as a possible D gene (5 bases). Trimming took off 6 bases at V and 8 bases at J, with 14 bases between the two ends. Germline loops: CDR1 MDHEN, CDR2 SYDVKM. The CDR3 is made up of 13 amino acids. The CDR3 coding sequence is TGTGCCAGCAGCCTTGGGGGGAACAAGCCCCAGCATTTT. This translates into CASSLGGNKPQHF.

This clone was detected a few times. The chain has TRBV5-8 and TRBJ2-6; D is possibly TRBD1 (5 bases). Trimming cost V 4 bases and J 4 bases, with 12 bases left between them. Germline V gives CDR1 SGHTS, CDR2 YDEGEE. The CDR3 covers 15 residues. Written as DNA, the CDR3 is TGTGCCAGCAGCCCCAGGGTGAGCGGGGCCAACGTCCTGACTTTC. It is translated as CASSPRVSGANVLTF. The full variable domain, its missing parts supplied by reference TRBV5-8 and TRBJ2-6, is EAGVTQSPTHLIKTRGQQATLRCSPISGHTSVYWYQQALGLGLQFLLWYDEGEERNRGNFPPRFSGRQFPNYSSELNVNALELEDSALYLCASSPRVSGANVLTFGAGSRLTVL.

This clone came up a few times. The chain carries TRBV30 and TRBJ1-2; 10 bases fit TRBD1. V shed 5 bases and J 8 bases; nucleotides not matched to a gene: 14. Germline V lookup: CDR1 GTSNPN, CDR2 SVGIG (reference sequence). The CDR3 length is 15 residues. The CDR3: CAWSSPDRGREGYTF. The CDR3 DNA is TGTGCCTGGTCAAGCCCTGACAGGGGGCGCGAGGGCTACACCTTC.

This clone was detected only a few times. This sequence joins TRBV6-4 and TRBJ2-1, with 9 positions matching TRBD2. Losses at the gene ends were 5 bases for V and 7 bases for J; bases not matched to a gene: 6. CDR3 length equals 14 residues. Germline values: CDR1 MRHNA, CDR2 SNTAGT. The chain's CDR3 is CASSSGLATNEQFF. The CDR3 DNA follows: TGTGCCAGCAGTTCGGGACTAGCAACGAATGAGCAGTTCTTC.

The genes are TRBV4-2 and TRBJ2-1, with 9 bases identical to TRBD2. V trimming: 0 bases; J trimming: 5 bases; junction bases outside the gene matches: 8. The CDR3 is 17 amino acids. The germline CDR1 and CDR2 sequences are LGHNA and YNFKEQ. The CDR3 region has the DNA TGTGCCAGCAGCCAAGATCACTGGCGGGAGGGCAACAATGAGCAGTTCTTC. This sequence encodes CASSQDHWREGNNEQFF.

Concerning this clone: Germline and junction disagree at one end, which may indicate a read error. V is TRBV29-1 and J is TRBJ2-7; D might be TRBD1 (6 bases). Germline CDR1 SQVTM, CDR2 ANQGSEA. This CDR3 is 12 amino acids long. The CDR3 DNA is TGCAGCGTTGCTGGGGGCTCCGACGAGCAGTACTTC. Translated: CSVAGGSDEQYF.

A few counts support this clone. CDR3: CASSLGPGGKPYGYTF. The CDR3 region has the DNA TGTGCCAGCAGCCTCGGGCCCGGAGGAAAACCATATGGCTACACCTTC. This sequence joins TRBV7-2 and TRBJ1-2, with D hard to call. Trimming removed 5 bases from V and 5 bases from J, with 21 bases in between. CDR1 SGHTA and CDR2 FQGNSA come from the germline V gene. The CDR3 totals 16 residues.

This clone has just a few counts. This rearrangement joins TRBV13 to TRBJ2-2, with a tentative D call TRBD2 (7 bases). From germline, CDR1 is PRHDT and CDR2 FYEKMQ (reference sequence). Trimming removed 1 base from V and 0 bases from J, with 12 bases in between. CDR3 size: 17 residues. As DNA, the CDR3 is TGTGCCAGCAGCTTAGTAGGGGGAGGGACGAACACCGGGGAGCTGTTTTTT. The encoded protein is CASSLVGGGTNTGELFF.

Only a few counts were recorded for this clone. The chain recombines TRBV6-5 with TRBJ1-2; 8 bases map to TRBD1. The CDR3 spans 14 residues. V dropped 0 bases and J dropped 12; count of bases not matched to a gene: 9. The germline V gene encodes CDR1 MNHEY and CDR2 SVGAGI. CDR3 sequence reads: CASSYSRGQGADTF. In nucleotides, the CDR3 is TGTGCCAGCAGTTACTCGCGCGGGCAGGGGGCCGACACCTTC.

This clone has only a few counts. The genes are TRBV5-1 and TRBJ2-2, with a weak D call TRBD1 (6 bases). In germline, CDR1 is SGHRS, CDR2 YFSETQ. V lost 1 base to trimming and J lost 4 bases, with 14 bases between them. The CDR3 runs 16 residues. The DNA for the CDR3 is TGCGCCAGCAGCTTGTCGGCAGGGGTGAGCACCGGGGAGCTGTTTTTT. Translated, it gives CASSLSAGVSTGELFF.

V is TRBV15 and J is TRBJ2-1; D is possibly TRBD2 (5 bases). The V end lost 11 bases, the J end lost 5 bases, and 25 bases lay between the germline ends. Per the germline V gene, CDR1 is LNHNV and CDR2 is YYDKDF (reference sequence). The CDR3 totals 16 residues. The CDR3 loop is CAPVNGTAEIHNEQFF. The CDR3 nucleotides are TGTGCCCCCGTCAACGGAACAGCGGAGATACACAATGAGCAGTTCTTC.

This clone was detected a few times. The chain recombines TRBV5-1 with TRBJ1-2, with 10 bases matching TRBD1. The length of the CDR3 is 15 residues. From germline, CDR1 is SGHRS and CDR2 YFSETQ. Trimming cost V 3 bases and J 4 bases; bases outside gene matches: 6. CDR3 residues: CASSWGTGEAYGYTF. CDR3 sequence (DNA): TGCGCCAGCAGCTGGGGGACAGGGGAGGCCTATGGCTACACCTTC.

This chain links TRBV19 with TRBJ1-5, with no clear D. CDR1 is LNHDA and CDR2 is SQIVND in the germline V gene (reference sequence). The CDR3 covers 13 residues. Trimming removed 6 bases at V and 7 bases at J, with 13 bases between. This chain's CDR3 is CASRGGLYQPQHF. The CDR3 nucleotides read TGTGCCAGTAGGGGCGGGTTGTACCAGCCCCAGCATTTT. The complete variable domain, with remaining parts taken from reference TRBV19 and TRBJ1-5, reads DGGITQSPKYLFRKEGQNVTLSCEQNLNHDAMYWYRQDPGQGLRLIYYSQIVNDFQKGDIAEGYSVSREKKESFPLTVTSAQKNPTAFYLCASRGGLYQPQHFGDGTRLSIL.

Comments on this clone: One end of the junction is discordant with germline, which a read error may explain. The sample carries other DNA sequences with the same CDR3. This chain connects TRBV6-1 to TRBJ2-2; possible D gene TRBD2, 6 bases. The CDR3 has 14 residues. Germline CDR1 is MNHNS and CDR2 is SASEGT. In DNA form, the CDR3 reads TGTGCCAGCAGTGGAGGAGGGGAGACCGGGGAGCTGTTTTTC. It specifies CASSGGGETGELFF.

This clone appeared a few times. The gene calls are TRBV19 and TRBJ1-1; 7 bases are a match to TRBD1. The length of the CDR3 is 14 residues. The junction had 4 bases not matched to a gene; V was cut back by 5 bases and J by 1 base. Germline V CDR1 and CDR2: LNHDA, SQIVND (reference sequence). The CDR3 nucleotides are TGTGCCAGTAGTCTAGGACAGGAGAACACTGAAGCTTTCTTT. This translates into CASSLGQENTEAFF. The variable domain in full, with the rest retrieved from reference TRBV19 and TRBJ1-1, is DGGITQSPKYLFRKEGQNVTLSCEQNLNHDAMYWYRQDPGQGLRLIYYSQIVNDFQKGDIAEGYSVSREKKESFPLTVTSAQKNPTAFYLCASSLGQENTEAFFGQGTRLTVV.

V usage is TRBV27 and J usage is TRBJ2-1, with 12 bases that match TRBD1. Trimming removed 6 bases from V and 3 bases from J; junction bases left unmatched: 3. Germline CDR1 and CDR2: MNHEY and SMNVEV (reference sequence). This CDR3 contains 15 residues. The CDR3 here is CASRGTGGFYNEQFF. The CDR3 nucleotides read TGTGCCAGCAGGGGGACAGGGGGCTTCTACAATGAGCAGTTCTTC.

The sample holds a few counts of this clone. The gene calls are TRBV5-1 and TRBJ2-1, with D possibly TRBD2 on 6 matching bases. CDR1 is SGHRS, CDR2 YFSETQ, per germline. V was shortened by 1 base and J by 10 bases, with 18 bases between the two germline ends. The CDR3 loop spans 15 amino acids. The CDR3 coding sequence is TGCGCCAGCAGCTTGAACGGGAGAGAACGTGTCGAGCAGTTCTTC. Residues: CASSLNGRERVEQFF.